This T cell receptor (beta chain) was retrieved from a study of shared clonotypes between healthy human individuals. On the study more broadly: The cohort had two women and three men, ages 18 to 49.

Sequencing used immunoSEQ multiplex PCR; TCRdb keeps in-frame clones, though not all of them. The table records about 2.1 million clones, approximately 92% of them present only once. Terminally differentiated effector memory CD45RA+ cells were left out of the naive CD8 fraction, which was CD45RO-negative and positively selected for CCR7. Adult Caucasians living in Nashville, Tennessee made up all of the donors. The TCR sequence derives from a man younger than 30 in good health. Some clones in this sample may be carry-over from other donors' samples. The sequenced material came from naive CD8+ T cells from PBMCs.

Here the CDR3 reads CASTNGNPSGANVLTF. CDR3 nucleotides: TGTGCCAGCACCAATGGGAACCCCTCTGGGGCCAACGTCCTGACTTTC. The V and J genes are TRBV9 and TRBJ2-6; the D is unclear. Germline-derived CDR1 and CDR2 are SGDLS and YYNGEE. V gave up 6 bases and J gave up 0 bases, with 13 bases separating them. This CDR3 is 16 amino acids long.